This T cell receptor (beta chain) was retrieved from a study of T-cell memory formation after mild COVID-19. Study-wide context: Most TCR clusters belonged to a single donor.

This clonotype showed up just a few times. Each CDR3 protein is one row after TCRdb ran MiXCR on the 5' RACE reads. The sample lists more than 75,000 distinct CDR3 sequences, more than 11% occurring once. Trimming took off 0 bases at V and 2 bases at J, with 11 bases between the two ends. The CDR3 covers 15 residues. Per germline, CDR1 LGHDT and CDR2 YNNKEL (reference sequence). The sequence came from an adult woman who had mild COVID-19 (a few samples of this study predate the infection). Cell type and time point are not known. The V call is TRBV3-1, the J call TRBJ2-7, with D possibly being TRBD2 (6 bases). The sample was PBMCs or a T cell subset sorted from them (not recorded which). The CDR3 spells CASSQEFGGAYEQYF. Here the CDR3 DNA reads TGTGCCAGCAGCCAAGAGTTCGGGGGAGCCTACGAGCAGTACTTC.